This TCR beta chain was sequenced for a study of blood T cell repertoires in COVID-19. Per the study methods: The authors estimated nucleated cell counts from reference gene primer amplification. Clones were sequenced by immunoSEQ multiplex PCR, and TCRdb holds only the in-frame ones, with some missing. That table is the source of V, J and clone size, and D and trimming were worked out from the DNA. The table records 200,000 to 250,000 clones, approximately 84% of them present only once. This clone was detected a few times. V was shortened by 1 base and J by 9 bases, with 10 bases between the two germline ends. Per germline, CDR1 LGHDT and CDR2 YNNKEL (reference sequence). This CDR3 spans 13 amino acids.

The genes are TRBV3-1 (or the pseudogene TRBV3-2) and TRBJ2-1; D not certain. This TCR was sampled from a man in his forties or fifties with acute or convalescent COVID-19. Source material: peripheral blood. The CDR3 is CASSQGLVGEQFF. CDR3 DNA: TGTGCCAGCAGCCAAGGGCTAGTTGGTGAGCAGTTCTTC.